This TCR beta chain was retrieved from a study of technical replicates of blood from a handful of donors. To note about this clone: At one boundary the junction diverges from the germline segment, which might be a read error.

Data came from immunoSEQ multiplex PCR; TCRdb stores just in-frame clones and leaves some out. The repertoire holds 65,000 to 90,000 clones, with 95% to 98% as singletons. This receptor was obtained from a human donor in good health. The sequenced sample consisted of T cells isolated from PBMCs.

The CDR3 reads CASSLSAGVGETQYF. The CDR3 DNA sequence: TGTGCTAGCAGCTTATCGGCGGGAGTAGGCGAGACCCAGTACTTC. The chain employs TRBV7-7 and TRBJ2-5, with 7 bases aligning to TRBD2. CDR1 and CDR2 (germline): SSHAT, FNYEAQ (reference sequence). The CDR3 consists of 15 residues.